A selection of T cell receptor beta chains follows, all from one sample in a study of memory CD4+ T cells and cytomegalovirus serostatus. Clones were read by immunoSEQ multiplex PCR, and TCRdb kept only the in-frame ones, dropping some. The data contain under 80,000 clones, 82% of them singletons. Sequenced sample: memory CD4+ T cells from blood. The receptors were gathered from an adult in good health and CMV-seronegative. The CDR3 runs from the conserved cysteine through the conserved F or W.

TRBV12-5	TRBJ2-1	CASASGRGNNEQFF
TRBV2	TRBJ1-4	CASSGQGGAEKLFF
TRBV4-2	TRBJ2-1	CASSQGGSSEQFF
TRBV9	TRBJ2-1	CASSAGNSYNEQFF
TRBV2	TRBJ1-2	CASSESQGVYTF
TRBV4-2	TRBJ2-6	CASSQAGQGAGGANVLTF
TRBV5-1	TRBJ2-3	CASSLRSADTQYF
TRBV6-1	TRBJ1-5	CASRGTGPGGQPQHF
TRBV19	TRBJ2-5	CASRRAFQETQYF
TRBV4-1	TRBJ2-4	CASSRTGILAKNIQYF
TRBV15	TRBJ2-7	CATSRGTSGGTSYEQYF
TRBV27	TRBJ2-1	CASSPTSGVSYNEQFF
TRBV6-1	TRBJ2-2	CASSEPRGGGVNTGELFF
TRBV28	TRBJ2-5	CASAPLARMGTQYF
TRBV21-1	TRBJ2-1	CASTTPSKGGNEQFF
TRBV5-4	TRBJ1-1	CASSREAMNTEAFF
TRBV13	TRBJ1-2	CASSSLRDIEVGGYTF
TRBV13	TRBJ1-2	CASSLVGTYGYTF
TRBV5-4	TRBJ2-3	CASSSRDTQYF
TRBV7-9	TRBJ1-1	CASSLSGANTEAFF
TRBV11-2	TRBJ1-2	CASSLGDSPRNYGYTF
TRBV4-1	TRBJ1-2	CASSTQGAGNYGYTF
TRBV27	TRBJ2-2	CASSLSIRGGWTGELFF
TRBV7-2	TRBJ2-3	CASSLGERLTF
TRBV10-2	TRBJ2-5	CASSDQLVSETQYF
TRBV16	TRBJ1-3	CASSQQASGNTIYF
TRBV14	TRBJ2-7	CASSQDRGDSYEQYF
TRBV28	TRBJ2-1	CASSYRQGGSREFF
TRBV5-1	TRBJ2-7	CASSLAVGSSYEQYF
TRBV14	TRBJ1-3	CASSLRQRQDTIYF
TRBV19	TRBJ2-5	CASSIEPLGTSGTQETQYF
TRBV5-6	TRBJ2-7	CASSRDTYEQYF
TRBV19	TRBJ1-5	CASSIKTGGWDNSNQPQHF
TRBV25-1	TRBJ2-1	CASSPPLASGTYNEQFF
TRBV2	TRBJ1-2	CASSEAGDRAPWGYTF
TRBV28	TRBJ1-2	CASSLEQVNYGYTF
TRBV7-7	TRBJ2-2	CASSLQGAFTGELFF
TRBV4-1	TRBJ1-3	CASSQGLAKGDTIYF
TRBV6-6	TRBJ2-3	CASSRDSTDTQYF
TRBV5-1	TRBJ1-2	CASSLPELHGYTF
TRBV29-1	TRBJ1-1	CSVVGSGNTEAFF
TRBV7-9	TRBJ1-2	CASSFRNRRNYGYTF
TRBV6-7	TRBJ1-2	CASSSHRTGYTF
TRBV18	TRBJ2-7	CASSPSMGAGGSYEQYF
TRBV7-9	TRBJ2-2	CASSLVKGAGELFF
TRBV15	TRBJ1-1	CATSPPGTRRVTEAFF
TRBV15	TRBJ2-7	CATSRDNTGDPYEQYF
TRBV9	TRBJ2-1	CASSVLSGAGNEQFF
TRBV5-1	TRBJ2-2	CASSIANTGELFF
TRBV5-1	TRBJ2-6	CASRGGVIASGANVLTF
TRBV6-1	TRBJ2-1	CASRNLGQHNEQFF
TRBV6-4	TRBJ2-1	CASSDSIEMRERYNEQFF
TRBV6-1	TRBJ1-1	CASFESGAPRTEAFF
TRBV27	TRBJ2-7	CASSPGLAEDYEQYF
TRBV7-2	TRBJ2-7	CASRRVGQPLYEQYF
TRBV5-1	TRBJ2-1	CASSLARLAGGGEQFF
TRBV5-6	TRBJ2-5	CASSLNAAETQYF
TRBV30	TRBJ1-1	CAWSLRDRGFLRNTEAFF
TRBV5-6	TRBJ1-2	CASSLSGSANYGYTF